This TCR beta chain was obtained from a study of cytomegalovirus exposure and HLA in healthy donors (TCRdb year 2017). For context, the study as a whole: According to an earlier analysis of 450 to 650 of the donors, roughly 180 million T cells yielded some 110 million unique TCR beta sequences and about 300 Gb of sequence data. An early release covering more than 500 HLA-typed donors comprised about 300 gigabases of sequencing data and about 90 million unique TCR sequences. Of the roughly 420 genotyped donors, roughly 76% were placed in the genetic ancestry cluster associated with self-reported Caucasian donors. The study aimed to test whether cataloging public T cell receptors could reveal signatures of past pathogen exposure. The study used immunosequencing to profile the T cell repertoires of 666 subjects and linked those repertoires to cytomegalovirus serostatus. Besides the first cohort of 666 subjects, a separate validation cohort made up of 90 to 150 different subjects was used. To predict cytomegalovirus infection status, the study combined high-throughput TCR immunosequencing, statistical association of individual TCRs with disease status, and machine learning. To study patterns of TCR occurrence, a later analysis re-analyzed previously published TCR beta repertoires from 500 to 850 donors and added high-resolution HLA genotyping. In the later analysis, no new phenotypic data were used to find candidate immune exposures; instead, reliance was placed on TCR beta sequences and their occurrence across donors. An earlier analysis of several hundred of the donors applied high-throughput TCR beta sequencing to assess whether each TCR beta V gene segment acted as functional or pseudogenic. Donor age, sex, ethnicity and CMV serostatus were compiled alongside the repertoire data. A later genetic analysis took genome-wide SNP genotypes for 398 of the 666 donors and used that subset as a discovery cohort. Every discovery cohort repertoire had been produced on one sequencing platform. Both class I and class II loci were covered by HLA typing, at four-digit resolution. The number of donors typed differed by locus, with about 620-630 for A, B, C, DRB1 and DQB1, roughly 520 for DQA1, over 600 for DPA1, and 450 to 480 for DPB1. Because of strong linkage in the cohort, five DR-DQ haplotypes were treated as single units for association and clustering. Among some 410 genotyped donors of the cohort, an average of approximately 250,000 unique TCR beta nucleotide sequences were sequenced per donor, roughly 20% of them non-productive.

Library preparation was by the immunoSEQ multiplex PCR assay. A mixture of 60 forward primers for TCR Vbeta segments and 13 reverse primers for TCR Jbeta segments was used in the multiplex PCR. A multiplex PCR assay on genomic DNA amplified the CDR3 region of rearranged TCR beta genes. On the Illumina HiSeq System, the amplified TCR beta libraries were sequenced as 87-base-pair reads. From the authors' description of their analysis: A later analysis tallied roughly 78 million unique TCR beta chains across the 660 or so repertoires, and approximately 12 million of those chains were shared by two or more donors. A nearest-neighbor algorithm error-corrected the raw reads and collapsed the reads into unique sequences, merging closely related sequences to remove PCR and sequencing errors. V, D and J gene segments were assigned by aligning CDR3 sequences to IMGT reference sequences. Each retained sequence needed at least a six-nucleotide match to both a V gene segment and a J gene segment. Rearrangements were classified as productive when the CDR3 lacked stop codons and remained in frame with V and J, and all other rearrangements were classified as non-productive. CDR3 was defined by IMGT convention, running from the second conserved V-encoded cysteine to the conserved J-encoded phenylalanine. In an earlier analysis of approximately 500 of the donors, sequences lacking an unambiguous match to a single V gene segment were excluded. In an earlier analysis of about 590 of the donors, a V segment was called functional when productive rearrangements were above 56.7%, and segregating when the standard deviation between donors exceeded 5%. A statistical classification framework was developed to diagnose cytomegalovirus status using the catalog of TCR beta chain sequences. V and J gene assignment, in a later analysis, came from comparing TCR nucleotide sequences with IMGT/GENE-DB human TR gene sequences. A later analysis assigned CDR3 sequences and most-parsimonious VDJ recombination scenarios with the TCRdist pipeline. A later analysis defined each TCR beta chain by its CDR3 amino acid sequence plus V-gene family, and excluded reads lacking a unique V-gene family. To address suspected cross-contamination and a sequencing artifact, a later analysis removed a few hundred highly shared, low-generation-probability nucleotide sequences. A later analysis calculated a clonal expansion index for each public chain from normalized within-repertoire ranks of inferred template counts. In a later analysis, generation probabilities were computed using a VDJ recombination model fitted to out-of-frame rearrangements, and the results were checked against IGoR. In a later analysis, TCR-TCR, TCR-HLA and TCR-CMV co-occurrence was scored with hypergeometric tests, and a repertoire-size bias correction was applied to TCR pairs. A later analysis estimated false discovery rates by permuting HLA or CMV assignments 20 times. In a later analysis, co-occurring TCRs were grouped using DBSCAN, with TCRdist sequence similarity added in when clustering inside HLA-allele-positive subsets. Repertoires with fewer than 30,000 or more than 120,000 public chains, plus five repertoires with anomalous nucleotide sharing, were excluded from co-occurrence clustering. Sourced from immuneACCESS, this table was stored by TCRdb with only in-frame sequences that have V and J called. A share of the clones is absent; for the studies checked, an unresolved V gene accounts for under half, and the remainder has no known explanation. D and trimming were read from the DNA, whereas the V and J calls and clone size are those reported in that table. The sample table contains tens of thousands of clones; only one count was recorded for about four fifths of them. The ten largest clones capture about 14% of the sample.

Summary of the overall study and its limitations: Broadly in line with IMGT annotations, most TCR beta V segments showed up in productive rearrangements about 87% or about 30% of the time in an earlier analysis of several hundred of the donors. Linkage disequilibrium might explain the correlated functional status among segregating V segments, but an unknown experimental factor could not be excluded. A group of highly shared sequence variants was considered likely to be a technical artifact of the sequencing pipeline. Roughly uniform sequencing depth across donors was assumed in presence/absence analyses, although this assumption may not hold. The study listed 164 TCR beta chains as associated with cytomegalovirus. Most CMV-associated TCR beta chains appeared to be HLA-restricted in a later analysis, and the HLA associations seemed to be driven largely by CMV exposure. When HLA alleles, especially DR and DQ, strongly co-occurred, attributing TCR associations to individual alleles was difficult. While some public TCRs were present in many individuals, most TCR sequences turned up only very rarely across donors. CMV serostatus was the only immune exposure information available for the cohort. In both the original and validation cohorts, the classifier was reported to diagnose cytomegalovirus status with high specificity and sensitivity. Specific HLA alleles were associated with around 18,000 TCR beta sequences at a false discovery rate of 0.05 in a later analysis. In vitro tests confirmed that three of the cytomegalovirus-associated TCR beta chains recognize cytomegalovirus antigens. According to a later genetic analysis, donors in an Asian-associated ancestry cluster had fewer N-insertions in productive TCRs than the approximately 630-donor mean. A further reported finding was that TCR beta sequences accurately predicted the HLA-A and HLA-B alleles for most subjects in the first cohort. In this cohort, only TCR beta chains were sequenced, and detectable features were limited by the absence of alpha or paired-chain data. Because HLA typing was missing for some donors at each locus, association tests included only the typed subset. In a later analysis, HLA-associated TCR beta chains were found to be more clonally expanded and to have lower generation probabilities than equally common non-associated chains. The authors suggested that the approach could potentially be generalized to other disease states and immunological phenotypes. Several of the top co-occurrence clusters appeared to be linked to parvovirus B19, influenza, CMV and Epstein-Barr virus, according to a later analysis. In a later analysis, TCR association rates were found to vary across HLA loci, with the most associated TCRs seen for DRB1 alleles and the fewest for HLA-C alleles. An association between a missense DCLRE1C variant and V-gene and J-gene trimming of TCR beta chains was found in a later genetic analysis and replicated in an independent cohort. Seventeen rarely observed V segments, including chromosome 9 orphons, were excluded from the earlier analysis of some 590 of the donors because counts were too low. Some IMGT-functional V segments, including TRBV6-2 and TRBV6-3, could not be told apart with the 87-base-pair reads, so those segments were excluded.

On this clone itself: The antigen it recognizes is unknown. It has no much larger one-base neighbor in the sample; base qualities were not kept.

The cohort was made up of roughly 670 healthy bone marrow donors. At the time of sampling, all cohort members were nominally healthy, though unrecorded immune exposures were likely present. The donor tested CMV seropositive and was one of the 289 seropositive cohort members. A peripheral blood sample was provided by each donor, and peripheral blood mononuclear cells were used for TCR beta sequencing. The Qiagen DNeasy Blood Extraction Kit was used to extract genomic DNA from the blood cell samples. Including cysteine and phenylalanine, the CDR3 has 15 amino acids. Only CDR3 DNA remains: 45 bases, in frame from the first base. After removal of 0 bases from V and 6 bases from J, the junction retains 6 bases not matched to a gene. The germline V gene yields MRHNA for CDR1 and SNTAGT for CDR2.

The rearranged chain carries TRBV6-4 and TRBJ2-3, and 7 junction bases match TRBD2. The receptor comes from a woman aged 40 to 50 in good health and CMV-seropositive. Sequenced input: PBMCs. The DNA sequence is given as TGTGCCAGCAGTGACTCGTCGGGGGGAGCGGATACGCAGTATTTT. This gives the protein CASSDSSGGADTQYF.